This TCR beta chain was sequenced in a study of regulatory T cells in long-lasting Graves disease. V gave up 7 bases and J gave up 1 base, with 11 bases separating them. The germline V gene has CDR1 MNHNS and CDR2 SASEGT. CDR3 size: 13 residues. Time point defined: newly diagnosed GD, antithyroid drugs for less than 3 months. From RNA extracted from PBMCs, the TCR library was made. Assembly of TCR beta libraries relied on iRepertoire HTBI primers together with Arm-PCR of CDR3 regions. In TCRdb, the multiplex PCR reads were re-called with MiXCR into one record per CDR3 protein. The sample yields about 450,000 distinct CDR3 sequences, about 17% seen once. This clonotype was detected only a few times. In addition, the sample was reused for a study of T cells in Graves' hyperthyroidism and ophthalmopathy. That paper adds: Stability of Graves' hyperthyroidism was defined as absent ophthalmopathy progression within 18 months. HTBI primers were employed in a first-round RT-PCR of the TCR CDR3.

The material was peripheral blood mononuclear cells (PBMCs), obtained at new diagnosis, from a patient treated with antithyroid drugs. V is TRBV6-1 and J is TRBJ2-7; D unclear. The receptor comes from a woman in her 30s with Graves disease. In nucleotides, the CDR3 is TGTGCCAGCAAAGTCTTCCTTTCCTACGAGCAGTACTTC. It encodes CASKVFLSYEQYF.